One sample yielded the 18 T cell receptor beta chains listed below, sequenced in a study of blood T cell repertoires in COVID-19. The repertoire was sequenced with immunoSEQ multiplex PCR; TCRdb's copy has only in-frame clones and lacks some. The data show about 95,000 clones, around nine tenths seen once. Source material: peripheral blood. The receptor set was obtained from a woman aged 70 to 79 with acute or convalescent COVID-19.

This chain connects TRBV27 to TRBJ1-6, with TRBD1 matching 9 bases. Germline V gene sequence: CDR1 MNHEY, CDR2 SMNVEV (reference sequence). This CDR3 has 17 amino acids. The J segment lost 6 bases and the V segment lost 10 bases, leaving 16 bases of the junction unmatched. The CDR3 protein is CANSVPLTGGVNSPLHF. CDR3 in DNA: TGTGCCAACTCGGTACCCCTTACAGGGGGCGTTAATTCACCCCTCCACTTT.

V usage is TRBV5-1 and J usage is TRBJ1-2; 7 nucleotides line up with TRBD1. This CDR3 spans 14 amino acids. The germline gives CDR1 SGHRS, CDR2 YFSETQ. V trimming: 5 bases; J trimming: 4 bases; junction bases outside the gene matches: 8. For the CDR3, the DNA is TGCGCCAGCAGTTTAACAGGGGAAACCTATGGCTACACCTTC. Translation gives CASSLTGETYGYTF.

The J gene is TRBJ1-4, the V gene TRBV6-2 or TRBV6-3, with TRBD1 as a possible D gene (6 bases). The germline CDR1 and CDR2 sequences are MNHEY and SVGEGT. The CDR3 consists of 15 residues. With 4 bases removed from V and 6 bases from J, the gap between germline ends came to 15 bases. CDR3 loop: CASSFTADRYEKLFF. CDR3 nucleotides: TGTGCCAGCAGTTTTACCGCGGACAGATATGAAAAACTGTTTTTT.

V is TRBV3-1 (or the pseudogene TRBV3-2) and J is TRBJ2-5; the D gene is possibly TRBD2 (6 bases). V was trimmed by 2 bases and J by 5 bases, leaving 12 bases between them. Germline V gene lookup returns CDR1 LGHDT and CDR2 YNNKEL (reference sequence). The CDR3 length is 14 residues. The CDR3 loop reads CASSQRTTGETQYF. In nucleotides, the CDR3 is TGTGCCAGCAGCCAACGGACTACTGGGGAGACCCAGTACTTC.

This rearrangement joins TRBV7-8 to TRBJ2-7; 9 positions agree with TRBD1. J was trimmed by 5 bases and V by 6 bases; bases with no gene match: 8. Germline assignment: CDR1 SGHVS and CDR2 FQNEAQ. This CDR3 contains 14 residues. The CDR3 reads CASRQRTGVHEQYF. The CDR3 DNA is TGTGCCAGCAGACAGAGGACAGGGGTCCACGAGCAGTACTTC.

The chain joins TRBV28 to TRBJ2-1; 14 bases are shared with TRBD2. The length of the CDR3 is 16 residues. Germline V gives CDR1 MDHEN, CDR2 SYDVKM. V shed 2 bases and J 12 bases; nucleotides not matched to a gene: 9. The CDR3 protein is CASSLGLAGGGGVQFF. CDR3 DNA sequence: TGTGCCAGCAGTTTAGGACTAGCGGGAGGCGGAGGCGTGCAGTTCTTC. Full variable domain (missing parts from reference TRBV28 and TRBJ2-1): DVKVTQSSRYLVKRTGEKVFLECVQDMDHENMFWYRQDPGLGLRLIYFSYDVKMKEKGDIPEGYSVSREKKERFSLILESASTNQTSMYLCASSLGLAGGGGVQFFGPGTRLTVL.

The chain has TRBV3-1 (or the pseudogene TRBV3-2) and TRBJ2-3, with TRBD2 matching over 14 bases. This CDR3 is built from 17 residues. Unmatched junction bases numbered 6, after V lost 1 base and J lost 6 bases. Germline values: CDR1 LGHDT, CDR2 YNNKEL (reference sequence). The CDR3 loop reads CASSQARLAGGADTQYF. The DNA for the CDR3 is TGTGCCAGCAGCCAAGCCAGACTAGCGGGAGGGGCTGATACGCAGTATTTT.

This sequence joins TRBV10-2 and TRBJ2-3; 8 bases align to TRBD2. Germline lookup yields CDR1 WSHSY and CDR2 SAAADI. V gave up 6 bases and J gave up 1 base; unmatched junction bases: 0. This CDR3 has 13 amino acids. This CDR3 is CASRTSGTDTQYF. CDR3 bases: TGCGCCAGCAGGACTAGCGGCACAGATACGCAGTATTTT.

This chain links TRBV24-1 with TRBJ2-7; 8 bases line up with TRBD1. CDR3 length equals 17 residues. Per germline, CDR1 KGHDR and CDR2 SFDVKD. With V trimmed by 5 bases and J by 0 bases, 11 bases remained unmatched. CDR3 in amino acids: CATSGRPGTGNSYEQYF. The CDR3 nucleotides read TGTGCCACCAGTGGCCGACCCGGGACAGGAAACTCCTACGAGCAGTACTTC.

The chain uses TRBV11-2 and TRBJ2-7; tentatively, D is TRBD2 (6 bases). From germline, CDR1 is SGHAT and CDR2 FQNNGV. Between the trimmed V and J ends, which lost 1 base and 6 bases, there was a span of 16 bases. The CDR3 totals 15 residues. CDR3 sequence reads: CASSLGASGVSEQYV. CDR3 bases: TGTGCCAGCAGCTTAGGCGCTTCGGGGGTAAGCGAGCAGTACGTC.

This clone was recorded once. The gene calls are TRBV5-1 and TRBJ1-1; 7 bases align to TRBD1. V dropped 3 bases and J dropped 7; count of bases not matched to a gene: 9. The CDR3 runs 14 residues. Germline V gene sequence: CDR1 SGHRS, CDR2 YFSETQ. The CDR3 DNA is TGCGCCAGCAGCTGGGAGCCCGACAGGGATGAAGCTTTCTTT. Translation: CASSWEPDRDEAFF.

The V gene is TRBV28, the J gene TRBJ1-6, with D possibly being TRBD1 (6 bases). Germline V gene data show CDR1 as MDHEN and CDR2 as SYDVKM. This CDR3 region has 13 residues. V was shortened by 6 bases and J by 9 bases, with 12 bases between the two germline ends. The CDR3 sequence is CASRTIRGSPLHF. DNA for the CDR3: TGTGCCAGCAGAACCATCAGGGGTTCACCCCTCCACTTT.

This rearrangement joins TRBV5-1 to TRBJ1-4; TRBD1 aligns across 7 bases. The CDR3 extends over 14 amino acids. The V segment lost 4 bases and the J segment 6 bases; nucleotides outside the gene matches: 6. Germline V CDR1 and CDR2: SGHRS, YFSETQ. The CDR3 spells CASSRTGGYEKLFF. CDR3 coding DNA: TGCGCCAGCAGCCGGACAGGCGGGTATGAAAAACTGTTTTTT. Complete variable domain (other parts from reference TRBV5-1 and TRBJ1-4): KAGVTQTPRYLIKTRGQQVTLSCSPISGHRSVSWYQQTPGQGLQFLFEYFSETQRNKGNFPGRFSGRQFSNSRSEMNVSTLELGDSALYLCASSRTGGYEKLFFGSGTQLSVL.

This clone was observed a few times. The chain has TRBV5-1 and TRBJ1-4; D is ambiguous. The germline V and J ends were trimmed by 5 bases and 3 bases, with 14 bases remaining between them. Germline CDR1 and CDR2: SGHRS and YFSETQ. This CDR3 region has 15 residues. CDR3 sequence: CASSYLGASNEKLFF. CDR3 in DNA: TGCGCCAGCAGTTACCTCGGAGCGTCTAATGAAAAACTGTTTTTT. Variable domain in full (rest from reference TRBV5-1 and TRBJ1-4): KAGVTQTPRYLIKTRGQQVTLSCSPISGHRSVSWYQQTPGQGLQFLFEYFSETQRNKGNFPGRFSGRQFSNSRSEMNVSTLELGDSALYLCASSYLGASNEKLFFGSGTQLSVL.

The V and J genes are TRBV29-1 and TRBJ2-5, with a tentative D call TRBD2 (6 bases). The V end lost 6 bases, the J end lost 4 bases, and 12 bases lay between the germline ends. Looked up from germline, CDR1 is SQVTM and CDR2 is ANQGSEA. This CDR3 contains 12 residues. CDR3 sequence: CSVNGGGETQYF. CDR3 bases: TGCAGCGTAAACGGGGGTGGAGAGACCCAGTACTTC.

The chain uses TRBV10-3 and TRBJ1-2, with D tentatively TRBD1 (6 bases). Trimming removed 6 bases at V and 0 bases at J, with 14 bases between. The CDR3 totals 15 residues. Germline-derived CDR1 and CDR2 are ENHRY and SYGVKD. CDR3 DNA: TGTGCCATCAGGGAAACAGGGTCCTCTAACTATGGCTACACCTTC. This sequence encodes CAIRETGSSNYGYTF.

The genes are TRBV19 and TRBJ2-3; 8 nucleotides align to TRBD1. The CDR3 extends over 13 amino acids. The ends lost 6 bases at V and 1 base at J; junction bases unmatched: 0. Germline loops: CDR1 LNHDA, CDR2 SQIVND (reference sequence). The CDR3 here is CASRDRGTDTQYF. The CDR3 region has the DNA TGTGCCAGTAGGGACAGGGGCACAGATACGCAGTATTTT. The whole variable domain, remainder taken from reference TRBV19 and TRBJ2-3, is DGGITQSPKYLFRKEGQNVTLSCEQNLNHDAMYWYRQDPGQGLRLIYYSQIVNDFQKGDIAEGYSVSREKKESFPLTVTSAQKNPTAFYLCASRDRGTDTQYFGPGTRLTVL.

The rearrangement uses TRBV19 and TRBJ1-6; 7 bases map to TRBD1. CDR1 is LNHDA and CDR2 is SQIVND in the germline V gene (reference sequence). The CDR3 covers 17 residues. Trimming took 6 bases from V and 0 from J; bases not matched to a gene: 8. The CDR3 region has the DNA TGTGCCAGTAGGGGGACAGTGACCGGCTCCTATAATTCACCCCTCCACTTT. Residues: CASRGTVTGSYNSPLHF.